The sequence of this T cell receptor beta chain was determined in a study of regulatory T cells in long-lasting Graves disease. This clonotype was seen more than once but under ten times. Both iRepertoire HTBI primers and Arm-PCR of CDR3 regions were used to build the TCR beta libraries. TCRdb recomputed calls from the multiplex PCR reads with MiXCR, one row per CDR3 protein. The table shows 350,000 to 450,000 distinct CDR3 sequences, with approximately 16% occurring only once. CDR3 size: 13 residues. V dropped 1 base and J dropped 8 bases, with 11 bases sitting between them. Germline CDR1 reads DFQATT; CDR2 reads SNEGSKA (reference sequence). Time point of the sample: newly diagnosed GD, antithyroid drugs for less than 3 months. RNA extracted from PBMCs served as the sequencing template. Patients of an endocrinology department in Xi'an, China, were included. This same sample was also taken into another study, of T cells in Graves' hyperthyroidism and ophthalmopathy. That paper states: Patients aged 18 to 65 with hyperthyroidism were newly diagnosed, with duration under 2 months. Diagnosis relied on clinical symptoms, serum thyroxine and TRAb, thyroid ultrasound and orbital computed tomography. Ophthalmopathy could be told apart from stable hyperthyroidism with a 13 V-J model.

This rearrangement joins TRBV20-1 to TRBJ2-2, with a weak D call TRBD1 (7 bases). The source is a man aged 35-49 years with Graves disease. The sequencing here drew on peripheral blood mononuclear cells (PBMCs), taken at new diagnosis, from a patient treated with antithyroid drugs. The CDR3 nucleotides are TGCAGTGCTAGAGGACAGGGAGGAGGGGAGCTGTTTTTT. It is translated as CSARGQGGGELFF.